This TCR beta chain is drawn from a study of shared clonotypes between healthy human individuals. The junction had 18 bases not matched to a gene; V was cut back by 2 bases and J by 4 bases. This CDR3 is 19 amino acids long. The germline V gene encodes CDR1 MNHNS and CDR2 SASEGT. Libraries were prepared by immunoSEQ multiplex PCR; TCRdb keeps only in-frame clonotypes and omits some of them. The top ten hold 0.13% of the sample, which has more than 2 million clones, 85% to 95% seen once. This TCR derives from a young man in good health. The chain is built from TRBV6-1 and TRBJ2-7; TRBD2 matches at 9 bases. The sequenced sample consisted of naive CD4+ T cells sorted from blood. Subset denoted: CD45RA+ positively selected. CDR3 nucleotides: TGTGCCAGCAGTGAAAGGAGGCGGGGGGGCACTTCCCCCAGTTACGAGCAGTACTTC. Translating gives CASSERRRGGTSPSYEQYF.